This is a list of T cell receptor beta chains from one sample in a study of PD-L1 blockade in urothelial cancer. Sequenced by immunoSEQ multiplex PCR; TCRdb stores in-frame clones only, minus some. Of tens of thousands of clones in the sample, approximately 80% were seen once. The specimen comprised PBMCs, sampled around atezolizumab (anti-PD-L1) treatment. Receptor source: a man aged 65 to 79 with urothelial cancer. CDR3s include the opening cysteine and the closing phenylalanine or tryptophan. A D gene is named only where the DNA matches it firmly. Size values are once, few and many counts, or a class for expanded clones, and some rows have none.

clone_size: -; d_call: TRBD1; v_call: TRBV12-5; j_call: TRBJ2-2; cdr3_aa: CASGLAQGAWNTGELFF; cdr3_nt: TGTGCTAGTGGTTTGGCTCAGGGGGCTTGGAACACCGGGGAGCTGTTTTTT
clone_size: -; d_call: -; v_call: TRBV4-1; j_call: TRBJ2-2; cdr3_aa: CASSQVIGELFF; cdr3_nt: TGCGCCAGCAGCCAAGTAATCGGGGAGCTGTTTTTT
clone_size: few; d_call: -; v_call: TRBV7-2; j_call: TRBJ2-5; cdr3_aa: CASSFGVETQYF; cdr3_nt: TGTGCCAGCAGCTTCGGGGTAGAGACCCAGTACTTC
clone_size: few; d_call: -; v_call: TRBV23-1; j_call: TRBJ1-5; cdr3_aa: CASSQSIEQRNSNQPQHF; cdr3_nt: TGCGCCAGCAGTCAATCGATAGAGCAGCGAAATAGCAATCAGCCCCAGCATTTT
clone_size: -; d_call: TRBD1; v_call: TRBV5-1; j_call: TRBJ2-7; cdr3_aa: CASSLTGNSYEQYF; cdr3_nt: TGCGCCAGCAGCCTGACAGGGAACTCCTACGAGCAGTACTTC
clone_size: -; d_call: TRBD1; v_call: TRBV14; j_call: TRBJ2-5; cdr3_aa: CASSQGRRGETQYF; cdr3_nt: TGTGCCAGCAGCCAAGGCCGCAGGGGGGAGACCCAGTACTTC
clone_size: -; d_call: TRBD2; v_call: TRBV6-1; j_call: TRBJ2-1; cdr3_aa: CASKGGRVGQNEQFF; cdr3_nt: TGTGCCAGCAAGGGAGGGAGGGTGGGGCAGAATGAGCAGTTCTTC
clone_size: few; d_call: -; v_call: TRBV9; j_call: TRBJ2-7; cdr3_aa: CASSPGLFAYEQYF; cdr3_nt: TGTGCCAGCAGCCCTGGGCTCTTTGCCTACGAGCAGTACTTC
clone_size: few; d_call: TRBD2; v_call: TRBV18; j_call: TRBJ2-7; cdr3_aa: CASSPGREGEQYF; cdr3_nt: TGTGCCAGCTCACCAGGCAGGGAGGGCGAGCAGTACTTC
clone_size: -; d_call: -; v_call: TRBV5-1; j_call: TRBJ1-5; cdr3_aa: CASSLGQSNQPQHF; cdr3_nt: TGCGCCAGCAGCTTGGGACAGAGCAATCAGCCCCAGCATTTT
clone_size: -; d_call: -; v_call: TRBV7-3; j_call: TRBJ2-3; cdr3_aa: CASSLGRGADTQYF; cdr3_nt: TGTGCCAGCAGCTTAGGAAGGGGCGCAGATACGCAGTATTTT
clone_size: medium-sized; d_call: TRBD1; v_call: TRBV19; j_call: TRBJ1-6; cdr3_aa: CASSITGTGGGNSPLHF; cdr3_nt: TGTGCCAGTAGTATTACCGGGACAGGGGGAGGTAATTCACCCCTCCACTTT
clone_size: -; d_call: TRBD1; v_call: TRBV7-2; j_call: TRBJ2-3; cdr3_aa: CASSARQGAGDTQYF; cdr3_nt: TGTGCCAGCAGCGCCCGACAGGGGGCTGGAGATACGCAGTATTTT
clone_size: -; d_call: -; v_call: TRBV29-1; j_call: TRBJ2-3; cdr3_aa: CSVEPQGSTDTQYF; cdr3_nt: TGCAGCGTTGAGCCCCAGGGGAGCACAGATACGCAGTATTTT
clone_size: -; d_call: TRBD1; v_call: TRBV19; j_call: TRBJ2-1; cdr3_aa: CASSADRGKFF; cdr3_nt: TGTGCCAGTAGTGCGGACAGGGGAAAGTTCTTC
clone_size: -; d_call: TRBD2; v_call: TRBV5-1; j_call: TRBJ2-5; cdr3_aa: CASSPQPRGGPETQYF; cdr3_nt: TGCGCCAGCAGCCCTCAGCCACGGGGGGGCCCGGAGACCCAGTACTTC
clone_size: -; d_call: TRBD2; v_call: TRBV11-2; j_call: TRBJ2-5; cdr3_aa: CASSLGSGSNLETQYF; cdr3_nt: TGTGCCAGCAGCTTAGGTAGCGGGAGCAATCTGGAGACCCAGTACTTC
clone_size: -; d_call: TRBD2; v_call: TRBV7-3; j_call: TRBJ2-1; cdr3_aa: CASSSSGGGANEQFF; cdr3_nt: TGTGCCAGCAGCTCCTCTGGCGGGGGGGCGAATGAGCAGTTCTTC
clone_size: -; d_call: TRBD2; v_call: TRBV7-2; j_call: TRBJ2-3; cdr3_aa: CASSFGGGSTDTQYF; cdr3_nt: TGTGCCAGCAGCTTTGGGGGGGGAAGCACAGATACGCAGTATTTT
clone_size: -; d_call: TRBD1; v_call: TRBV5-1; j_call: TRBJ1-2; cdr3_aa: CASSSEGGPRYSGYTF; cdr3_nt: TGCGCCAGCAGCTCCGAAGGGGGCCCACGATACTCCGGCTACACCTTC
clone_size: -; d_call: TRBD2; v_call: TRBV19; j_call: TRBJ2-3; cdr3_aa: CATRLAARQGTDTQYF; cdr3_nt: TGTGCCACCAGACTAGCGGCTCGGCAGGGCACAGATACGCAGTATTTT
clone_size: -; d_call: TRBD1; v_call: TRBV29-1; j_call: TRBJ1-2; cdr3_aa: CSVGQGGGYTF; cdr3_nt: TGCAGCGTTGGACAGGGGGGTGGCTACACCTTC
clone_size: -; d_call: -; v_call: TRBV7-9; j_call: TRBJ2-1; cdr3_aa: CASSLGLWQVMFF; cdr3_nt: TGTGCCAGCAGCTTAGGATTGTGGCAGGTCATGTTCTTC
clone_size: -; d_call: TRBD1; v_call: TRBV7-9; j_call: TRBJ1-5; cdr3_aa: CASSSTGGRAQHF; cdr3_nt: TGTGCCAGCAGCTCCACAGGGGGCCGGGCCCAGCATTTT
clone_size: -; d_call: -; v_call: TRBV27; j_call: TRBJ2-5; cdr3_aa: CASSLTPGFTQETQYF; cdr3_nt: TGTGCCAGCAGTTTAACCCCAGGGTTTACTCAAGAGACCCAGTACTTC
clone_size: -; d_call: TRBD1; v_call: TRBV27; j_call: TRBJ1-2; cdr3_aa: CASSNRDSRKGYTF; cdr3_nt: TGTGCCAGCAGTAACCGGGACAGTCGAAAGGGCTACACCTTC
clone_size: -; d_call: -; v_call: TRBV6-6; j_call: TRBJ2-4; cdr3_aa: CASTQGLAGDIQYF; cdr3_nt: TGTGCCAGCACCCAAGGGTTGGCCGGGGACATTCAGTACTTC